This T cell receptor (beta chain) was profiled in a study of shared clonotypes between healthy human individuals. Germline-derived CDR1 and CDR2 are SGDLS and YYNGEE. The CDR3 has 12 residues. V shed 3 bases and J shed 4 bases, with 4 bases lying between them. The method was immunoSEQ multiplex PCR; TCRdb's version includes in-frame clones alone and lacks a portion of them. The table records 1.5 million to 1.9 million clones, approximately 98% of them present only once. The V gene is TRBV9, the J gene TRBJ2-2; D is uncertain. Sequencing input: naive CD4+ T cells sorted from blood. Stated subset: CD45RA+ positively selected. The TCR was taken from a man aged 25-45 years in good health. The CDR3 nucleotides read TGTGCCAGCAGCGCCCTCACCGGGGAGCTGTTTTTT. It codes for CASSALTGELFF.